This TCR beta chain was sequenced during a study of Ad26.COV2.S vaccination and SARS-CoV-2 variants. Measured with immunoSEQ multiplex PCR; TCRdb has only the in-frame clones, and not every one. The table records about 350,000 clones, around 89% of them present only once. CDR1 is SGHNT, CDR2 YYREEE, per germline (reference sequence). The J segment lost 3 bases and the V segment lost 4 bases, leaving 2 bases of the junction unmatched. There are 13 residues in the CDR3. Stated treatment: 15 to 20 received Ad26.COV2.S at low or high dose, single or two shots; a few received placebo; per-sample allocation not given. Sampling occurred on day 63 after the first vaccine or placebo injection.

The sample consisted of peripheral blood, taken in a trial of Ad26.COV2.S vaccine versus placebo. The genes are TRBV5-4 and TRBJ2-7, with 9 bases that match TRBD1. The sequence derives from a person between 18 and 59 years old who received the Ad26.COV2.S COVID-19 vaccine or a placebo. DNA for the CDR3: TGTGCCAGCAGCGCGGGACAGGGCTACGAGCAGTACTTC. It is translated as CASSAGQGYEQYF.